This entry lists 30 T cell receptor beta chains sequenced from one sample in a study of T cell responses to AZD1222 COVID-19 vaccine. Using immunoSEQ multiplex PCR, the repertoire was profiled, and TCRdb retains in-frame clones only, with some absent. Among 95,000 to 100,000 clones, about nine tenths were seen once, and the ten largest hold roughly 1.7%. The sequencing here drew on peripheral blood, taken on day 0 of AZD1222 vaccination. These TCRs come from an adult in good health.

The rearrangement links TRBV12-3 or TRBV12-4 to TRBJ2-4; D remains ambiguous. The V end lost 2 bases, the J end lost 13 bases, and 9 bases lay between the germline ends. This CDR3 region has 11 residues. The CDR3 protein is CASSLQSRQYF. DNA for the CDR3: TGTGCCAGCAGTTTACAGTCTCGGCAGTACTTC.

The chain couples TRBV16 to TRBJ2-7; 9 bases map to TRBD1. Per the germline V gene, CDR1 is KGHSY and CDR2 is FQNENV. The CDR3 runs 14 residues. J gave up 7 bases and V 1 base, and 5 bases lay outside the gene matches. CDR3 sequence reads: CASSQWTGVGEQYF. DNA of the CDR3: TGTGCCAGCAGCCAATGGACAGGGGTGGGTGAGCAGTACTTC.

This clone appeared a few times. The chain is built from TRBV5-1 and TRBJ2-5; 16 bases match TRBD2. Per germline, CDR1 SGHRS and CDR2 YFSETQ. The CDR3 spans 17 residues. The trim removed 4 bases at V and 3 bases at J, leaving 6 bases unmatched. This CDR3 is CASSRSGTSGGEETQYF. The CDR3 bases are TGCGCCAGCAGCAGGTCCGGGACTAGCGGGGGGGAAGAGACCCAGTACTTC.

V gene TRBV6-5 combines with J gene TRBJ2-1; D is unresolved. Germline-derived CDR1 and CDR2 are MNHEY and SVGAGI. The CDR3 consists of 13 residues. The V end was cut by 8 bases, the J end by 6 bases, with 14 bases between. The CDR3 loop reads CASRPLAGNEQFF. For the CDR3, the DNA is TGTGCCAGCCGCCCCCTGGCCGGCAATGAGCAGTTCTTC.

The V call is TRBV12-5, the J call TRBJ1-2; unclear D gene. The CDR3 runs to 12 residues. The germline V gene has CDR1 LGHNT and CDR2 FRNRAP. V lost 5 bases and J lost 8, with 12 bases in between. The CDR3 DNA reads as TGTGCTAGTGGTACCGGCCCACTGGGCTACACCTTC. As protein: CASGTGPLGYTF.

CDR3 DNA sequence: TGTGCCAGCAGTGCGCTACGTCCTTATAGCAATCAGCCCCAGCATTTT. This translates into CASSALRPYSNQPQHF. This rearrangement joins TRBV2 to TRBJ1-5; no reliable D call. The CDR3 runs 16 residues. The germline gives CDR1 SNHLY, CDR2 FYNNEI. V lost 4 bases and J 0 bases, leaving 13 bases between the germline ends.

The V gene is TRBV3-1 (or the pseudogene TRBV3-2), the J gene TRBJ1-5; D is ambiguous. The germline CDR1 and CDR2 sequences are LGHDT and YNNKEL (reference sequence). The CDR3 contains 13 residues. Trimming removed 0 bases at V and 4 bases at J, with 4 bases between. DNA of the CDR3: TGTGCCAGCAGCCAAGACTTGAATCAGCCCCAGCATTTT. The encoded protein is CASSQDLNQPQHF.

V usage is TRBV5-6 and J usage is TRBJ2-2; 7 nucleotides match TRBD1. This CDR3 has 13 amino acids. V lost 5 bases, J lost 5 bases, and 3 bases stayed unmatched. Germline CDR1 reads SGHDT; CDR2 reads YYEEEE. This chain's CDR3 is CASRADRTGELFF. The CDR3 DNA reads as TGTGCCAGCAGAGCGGACAGGACCGGGGAGCTGTTTTTT.

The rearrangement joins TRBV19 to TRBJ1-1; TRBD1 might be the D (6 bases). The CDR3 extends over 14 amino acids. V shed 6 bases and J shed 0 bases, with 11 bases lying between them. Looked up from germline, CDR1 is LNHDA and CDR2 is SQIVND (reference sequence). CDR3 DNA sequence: TGTGCCAGTAGCCTACAGGGTATGAACACTGAAGCTTTCTTT. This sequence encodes CASSLQGMNTEAFF.

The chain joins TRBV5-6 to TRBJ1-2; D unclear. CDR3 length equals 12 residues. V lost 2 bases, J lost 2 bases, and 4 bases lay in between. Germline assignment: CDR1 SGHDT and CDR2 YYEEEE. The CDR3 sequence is CASSFSNYGYTF. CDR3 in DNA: TGTGCCAGCAGCTTTTCGAACTATGGCTACACCTTC.

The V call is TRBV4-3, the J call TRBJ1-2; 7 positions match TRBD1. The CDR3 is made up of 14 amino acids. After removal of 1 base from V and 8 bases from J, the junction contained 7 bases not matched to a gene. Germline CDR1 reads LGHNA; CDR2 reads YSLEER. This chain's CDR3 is CASSQVGGAGGYTF. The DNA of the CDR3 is TGCGCCAGCAGCCAAGTAGGGGGCGCGGGGGGCTACACCTTC.

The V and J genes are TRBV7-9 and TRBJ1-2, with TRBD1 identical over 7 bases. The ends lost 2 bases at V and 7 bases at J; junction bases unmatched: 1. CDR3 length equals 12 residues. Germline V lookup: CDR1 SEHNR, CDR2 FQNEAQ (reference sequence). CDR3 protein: CASSLTGAGYTF. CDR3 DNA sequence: TGTGCCAGCAGCTTAACAGGGGCTGGCTACACCTTC.

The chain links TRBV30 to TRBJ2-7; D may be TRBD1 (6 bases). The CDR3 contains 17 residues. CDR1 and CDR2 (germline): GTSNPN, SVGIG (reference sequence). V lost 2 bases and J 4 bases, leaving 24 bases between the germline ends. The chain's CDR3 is CAWSPNLGGWGPYEQYF. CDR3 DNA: TGTGCCTGGAGTCCAAATCTTGGGGGTTGGGGGCCTTACGAGCAGTACTTC.

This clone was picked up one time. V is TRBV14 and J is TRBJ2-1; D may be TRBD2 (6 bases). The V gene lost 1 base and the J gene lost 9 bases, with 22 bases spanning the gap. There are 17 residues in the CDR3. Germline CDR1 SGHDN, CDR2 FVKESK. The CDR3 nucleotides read TGTGCCAGCAGCCAAGCGCCCCAATGGGGGAGGCTCGGTGAGCAGTTCTTC. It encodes CASSQAPQWGRLGEQFF.

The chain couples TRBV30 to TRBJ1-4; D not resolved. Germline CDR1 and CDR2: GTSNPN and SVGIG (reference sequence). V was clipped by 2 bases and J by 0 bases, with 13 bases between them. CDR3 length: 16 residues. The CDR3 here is CAWSWRYHATNEKLFF. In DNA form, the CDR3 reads TGTGCCTGGAGTTGGAGATATCATGCAACTAATGAAAAACTGTTTTTT.

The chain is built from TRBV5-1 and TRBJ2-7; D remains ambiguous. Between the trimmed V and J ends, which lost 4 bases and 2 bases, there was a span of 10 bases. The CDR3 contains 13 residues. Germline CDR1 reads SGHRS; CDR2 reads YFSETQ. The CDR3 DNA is TGCGCCAGCAGCACGATGGGGACCTACGAGCAGTACTTC. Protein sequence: CASSTMGTYEQYF.

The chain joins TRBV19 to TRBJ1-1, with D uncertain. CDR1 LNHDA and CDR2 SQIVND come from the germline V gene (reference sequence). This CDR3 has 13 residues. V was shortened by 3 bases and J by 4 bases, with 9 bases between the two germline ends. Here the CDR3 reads CASSIQVSTEAFF. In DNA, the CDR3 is TGTGCCAGTAGTATCCAGGTATCCACTGAAGCTTTCTTT.

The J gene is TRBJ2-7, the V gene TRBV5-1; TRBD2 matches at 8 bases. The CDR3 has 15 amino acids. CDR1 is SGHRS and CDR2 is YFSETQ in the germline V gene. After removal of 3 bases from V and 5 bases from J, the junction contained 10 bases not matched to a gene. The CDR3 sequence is CASSYTTGLGNEQYF. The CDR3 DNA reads TGCGCCAGCAGCTATACGACGGGACTAGGGAACGAGCAGTACTTC.

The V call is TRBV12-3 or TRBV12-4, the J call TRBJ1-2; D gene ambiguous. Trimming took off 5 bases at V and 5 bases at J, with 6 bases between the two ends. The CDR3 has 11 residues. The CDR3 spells CASSPGYGYTF. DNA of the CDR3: TGTGCCAGCAGTCCGGGGTATGGCTACACCTTC.

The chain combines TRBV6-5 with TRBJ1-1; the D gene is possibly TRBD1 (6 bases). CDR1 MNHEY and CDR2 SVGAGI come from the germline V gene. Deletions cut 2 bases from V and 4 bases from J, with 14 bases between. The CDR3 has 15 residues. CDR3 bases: TGTGCCAGCAGTTACACGCCGGGACACCCCACTGAAGCTTTCTTT. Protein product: CASSYTPGHPTEAFF.

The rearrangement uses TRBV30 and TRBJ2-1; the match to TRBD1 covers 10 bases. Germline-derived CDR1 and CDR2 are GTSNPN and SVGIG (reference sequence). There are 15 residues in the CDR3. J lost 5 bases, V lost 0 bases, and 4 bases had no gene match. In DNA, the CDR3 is TGTGCCTGGAGTGTACGACAGGGGGCGAACAATGAGCAGTTCTTC. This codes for CAWSVRQGANNEQFF.

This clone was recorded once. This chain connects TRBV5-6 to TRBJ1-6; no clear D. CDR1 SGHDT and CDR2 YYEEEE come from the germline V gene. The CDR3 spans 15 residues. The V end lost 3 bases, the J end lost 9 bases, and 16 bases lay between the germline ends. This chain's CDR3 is CASSSGLGIGSPLHF. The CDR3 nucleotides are TGTGCCAGCAGCTCGGGCCTGGGTATAGGTTCACCCCTCCACTTT.

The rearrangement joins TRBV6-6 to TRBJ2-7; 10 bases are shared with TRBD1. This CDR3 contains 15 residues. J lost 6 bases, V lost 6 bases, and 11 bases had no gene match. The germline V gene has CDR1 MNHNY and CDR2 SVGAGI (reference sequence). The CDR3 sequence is CASRLKGQGLREQYF. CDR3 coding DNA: TGTGCCAGCAGACTCAAGGGACAGGGGCTCCGCGAGCAGTACTTC.

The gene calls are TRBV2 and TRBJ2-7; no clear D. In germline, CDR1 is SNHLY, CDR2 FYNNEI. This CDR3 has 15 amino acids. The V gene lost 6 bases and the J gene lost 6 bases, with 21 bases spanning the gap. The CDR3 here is CASSLLLLGLSEQYF. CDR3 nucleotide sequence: TGTGCCAGCAGCCTGCTACTGCTGGGTTTAAGCGAGCAGTACTTC.

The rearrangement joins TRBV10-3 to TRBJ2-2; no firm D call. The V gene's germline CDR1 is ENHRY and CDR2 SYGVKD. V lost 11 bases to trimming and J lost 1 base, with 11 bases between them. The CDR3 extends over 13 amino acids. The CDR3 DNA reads TGTGCCGCTTCTACCGGGAACACCGGGGAGCTGTTTTTT. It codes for CAASTGNTGELFF.

CDR3 residues: CASSQVDRHNNEQFF. The CDR3 bases are TGCGCCAGCAGCCAAGTCGATAGGCATAACAATGAGCAGTTCTTC. This chain joins TRBV4-3 and TRBJ2-1; D is ambiguous. The CDR3 is 15 residues long. CDR1 and CDR2 (germline): LGHNA, YSLEER. Trimming took off 1 base at V and 5 bases at J, with 12 bases between the two ends.

The CDR3 sequence is CASSEENTGELFF. CDR3 sequence (DNA): TGTGCCAGCAGTGAAGAGAACACCGGGGAGCTGTTTTTT. The rearrangement links TRBV6-1 to TRBJ2-2, with no clear D. Germline values: CDR1 MNHNS, CDR2 SASEGT. Trimming removed 1 base from V and 1 base from J, with 1 base in between. This CDR3 region has 13 residues.

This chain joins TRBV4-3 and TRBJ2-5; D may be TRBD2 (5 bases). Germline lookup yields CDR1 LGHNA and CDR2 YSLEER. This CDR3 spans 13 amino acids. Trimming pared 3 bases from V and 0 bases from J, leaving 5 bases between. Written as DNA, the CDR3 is TGCGCCAGCAGCCAGGACTACCAAGAGACCCAGTACTTC. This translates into CASSQDYQETQYF.

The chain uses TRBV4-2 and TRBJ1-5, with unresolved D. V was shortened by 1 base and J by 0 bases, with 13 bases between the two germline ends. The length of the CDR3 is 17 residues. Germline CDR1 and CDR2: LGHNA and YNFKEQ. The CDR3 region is CASSQVRDGISNQPQHF. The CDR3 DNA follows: TGTGCCAGCAGCCAAGTGAGAGACGGGATTAGCAATCAGCCCCAGCATTTT.

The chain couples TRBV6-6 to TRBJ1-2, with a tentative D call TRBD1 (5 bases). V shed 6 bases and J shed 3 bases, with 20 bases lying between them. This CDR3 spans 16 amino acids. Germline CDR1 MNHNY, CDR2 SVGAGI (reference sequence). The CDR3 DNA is TGTGCCAGCAGCGACAGCGGGGAGGGGAACGACTATGGCTACACCTTC. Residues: CASSDSGEGNDYGYTF.